This TCR beta chain was captured in a study of blood T cells in healthy people across ages. On the study more broadly: There was about one barcoded beta molecule captured by template switching per two T cells.

Broader study findings: With age, beta diversity per million T cells declined roughly linearly, significantly by 30 to 40. More naive CD4+ cells and higher diversity marked long-lived donors relative to aged donors.

The CDR3 spans 19 amino acids, including both terminal residues. Germline CDR1 reads KGHDR; CDR2 reads SFDVKD. A word on this clonotype: Antigen: not known. The DNA is left out, because the CDR3 cannot be placed on it with certainty; the CDR3 is given as TCRdb lists it.

A second about 7 to 12 cycle PCR used barcoded and J-beta primers. MiXCR was run by TCRdb on the 5' RACE reads, yielding one entry per CDR3 protein. The data hold 1.8 million or so distinct CDR3 sequences, with approximately 40% observed a single time. Per sample, extraction of total RNA gave at least 5.5 micrograms in every case. Sample: blood. The clonotype comes from a human donor in good health. This chain joins TRBV24-1 and TRBJ2-1; TRBD1 is the table's D call and was not checked against the DNA. The CDR3 spells CATSDEGWQPQHFGDEQFF.